This is a list of T cell receptor beta chains from one sample in a study of blood T cell repertoires in COVID-19. Sequencing used immunoSEQ multiplex PCR; TCRdb keeps in-frame clones, though not all of them. The table has some 33,000 clones, roughly 85% seen once. The sequenced sample was peripheral blood. These receptors originate from a man aged 55 to 70 with active COVID-19. Both conserved end residues are part of each CDR3. A D gene is named only where the DNA matches it firmly. Some rows have no size entry. The others give once, few or many, or a class for an expanded clone.

j_call: TRBJ2-1; d_call: .; v_call: TRBV11-3; clone_size: .; cdr3_aa: CASSLGGDRSYNEQFF; cdr3_nt: TGTGCCAGCAGCTTGGGGGGGGACAGGTCCTACAATGAGCAGTTCTTC
j_call: TRBJ2-2; d_call: TRBD1; v_call: TRBV5-1; clone_size: .; cdr3_aa: CASSLGPGQLTGELFF; cdr3_nt: TGCGCCAGCAGCCTGGGGCCGGGACAGTTGACCGGGGAGCTGTTTTTT
j_call: TRBJ2-1; d_call: TRBD2; v_call: TRBV29-1; clone_size: .; cdr3_aa: CSAQTSGGDNEQFF; cdr3_nt: TGCAGCGCACAGACTAGCGGGGGAGACAATGAGCAGTTCTTC
j_call: TRBJ2-5; d_call: TRBD1; v_call: TRBV5-6; clone_size: .; cdr3_aa: CASSLGTGALKTQYF; cdr3_nt: TGTGCCAGCAGCTTGGGGACAGGGGCACTGAAGACCCAGTACTTC
j_call: TRBJ2-7; d_call: TRBD1; v_call: TRBV7-8; clone_size: .; cdr3_aa: CASSLVGQGNEQYF; cdr3_nt: TGTGCCAGCAGCTTAGTAGGACAGGGTAACGAGCAGTACTTC
j_call: TRBJ2-3; d_call: TRBD2; v_call: TRBV28; clone_size: .; cdr3_aa: CASSRLAKSPDTQYF; cdr3_nt: TGTGCCAGCAGTCGACTAGCCAAGTCCCCAGATACGCAGTATTTT
j_call: TRBJ2-3; d_call: TRBD2; v_call: TRBV7-2; clone_size: .; cdr3_aa: CASSGRTSGVTPTQYF; cdr3_nt: TGTGCCAGCAGCGGACGGACTAGCGGGGTAACCCCTACGCAGTATTTT
j_call: TRBJ1-5; d_call: .; v_call: TRBV18; clone_size: few; cdr3_aa: CASSPRTSVNSNQPQHF; cdr3_nt: TGTGCCAGCTCACCTAGAACGTCCGTGAATAGCAATCAGCCCCAGCATTTT
j_call: TRBJ2-7; d_call: .; v_call: TRBV15; clone_size: .; cdr3_aa: CATSRGGEYEQYF; cdr3_nt: TGTGCCACCAGCAGAGGGGGGGAGTACGAGCAGTACTTC
j_call: TRBJ2-7; d_call: .; v_call: TRBV7-2; clone_size: .; cdr3_aa: CASSHGVYEQYF; cdr3_nt: TGTGCCAGCAGCCACGGGGTCTACGAGCAGTACTTC
j_call: TRBJ2-7; d_call: TRBD1; v_call: TRBV14; clone_size: .; cdr3_aa: CASSQVPLKDRTYEQYF; cdr3_nt: TGTGCCAGCAGCCAAGTACCTTTAAAGGACAGGACCTACGAGCAGTACTTC
j_call: TRBJ1-5; d_call: .; v_call: TRBV25-1; clone_size: .; cdr3_aa: CASSESGRDSNQPQHF; cdr3_nt: TGTGCCAGCAGTGAATCAGGGAGGGATAGCAATCAGCCCCAGCATTTT
j_call: TRBJ1-1; d_call: .; v_call: TRBV15; clone_size: .; cdr3_aa: CATSRERFGTEAFF; cdr3_nt: TGTGCCACCAGCAGAGAGAGGTTCGGCACTGAAGCTTTCTTT
j_call: TRBJ2-3; d_call: .; v_call: TRBV7-9; clone_size: once; cdr3_aa: CASSLTASTDTQYF; cdr3_nt: TGTGCCAGCAGCTTGACAGCTAGCACAGATACGCAGTATTTT
j_call: TRBJ1-1; d_call: .; v_call: TRBV18; clone_size: .; cdr3_aa: CASSPILTGLVNTEAFF; cdr3_nt: TGTGCCAGCTCACCTATCCTGACAGGCTTAGTGAACACTGAAGCTTTCTTT
j_call: TRBJ2-7; d_call: TRBD2; v_call: TRBV6-5; clone_size: once; cdr3_aa: CASSSTGTTYEQYF; cdr3_nt: TGTGCCAGCAGTTCCACCGGGACTACCTACGAGCAGTACTTC
j_call: TRBJ1-2; d_call: .; v_call: TRBV5-8; clone_size: medium-sized; cdr3_aa: CASSSEPSYGYTF; cdr3_nt: TGTGCCAGCAGCTCGGAGCCCAGCTATGGCTACACCTTC
j_call: TRBJ2-1; d_call: TRBD1; v_call: TRBV18; clone_size: .; cdr3_aa: CASSTQGGSYNEQFF; cdr3_nt: TGTGCCAGCTCCACACAGGGGGGCTCCTACAATGAGCAGTTCTTC
j_call: TRBJ1-5; d_call: .; v_call: TRBV28; clone_size: .; cdr3_aa: CASRSDSHQPQHF; cdr3_nt: TGTGCCAGCAGATCCGACAGTCATCAGCCCCAGCATTTT
j_call: TRBJ1-2; d_call: .; v_call: TRBV18; clone_size: .; cdr3_aa: CASSPMTGNYGYTF; cdr3_nt: TGTGCCAGCTCACCGATGACGGGAAACTATGGCTACACCTTC
j_call: TRBJ1-3; d_call: .; v_call: TRBV27; clone_size: few; cdr3_aa: CASKAGGRNTIYF; cdr3_nt: TGTGCCAGCAAGGCGGGTGGAAGAAACACCATATATTTT
j_call: TRBJ2-5; d_call: TRBD1; v_call: TRBV7-3; clone_size: .; cdr3_aa: CASSLTQGAYETQYF; cdr3_nt: TGTGCCAGCAGCTTAACACAGGGGGCGTATGAGACCCAGTACTTC
j_call: TRBJ2-1; d_call: TRBD2; v_call: TRBV28; clone_size: few; cdr3_aa: CASTTPGTTSDNEQFF; cdr3_nt: TGTGCCAGCACCACCCCCGGGACTACCTCTGACAATGAGCAGTTCTTC
j_call: TRBJ2-1; d_call: .; v_call: TRBV5-1; clone_size: .; cdr3_aa: CASSLDRGEQFF; cdr3_nt: TGCGCCAGCAGCCTGGATAGAGGTGAGCAGTTCTTC
j_call: TRBJ1-1; d_call: .; v_call: TRBV27; clone_size: .; cdr3_aa: CATRKGMNTEAFF; cdr3_nt: TGTGCCACCCGAAAGGGGATGAACACTGAAGCTTTCTTT
j_call: TRBJ1-2; d_call: .; v_call: TRBV18; clone_size: once; cdr3_aa: CASSPLHEFDGYTF; cdr3_nt: TGTGCCAGCTCACCACTGCATGAGTTCGATGGCTACACCTTC
j_call: TRBJ2-2; d_call: .; v_call: TRBV7-3; clone_size: .; cdr3_aa: CASSTQGLTGELFF; cdr3_nt: TGTGCCAGCAGCACGCAGGGGCTCACCGGGGAGCTGTTTTTT
j_call: TRBJ2-5; d_call: .; v_call: TRBV20-1; clone_size: .; cdr3_aa: CSASLLPVGSFGETQYF; cdr3_nt: TGCAGTGCTAGTCTCCTACCGGTCGGGAGTTTCGGGGAGACCCAGTACTTC
j_call: TRBJ2-1; d_call: TRBD2; v_call: TRBV7-8; clone_size: .; cdr3_aa: CASSLGTSSNNEQFF; cdr3_nt: TGTGCCAGCAGCCTGGGGACTAGCAGTAACAATGAGCAGTTCTTC
j_call: TRBJ2-2; d_call: TRBD1; v_call: TRBV3-1/TRBV3-2; clone_size: .; cdr3_aa: CASSPHRGAGELFF; cdr3_nt: TGTGCCAGCAGCCCCCACAGGGGAGCAGGGGAGCTGTTTTTT
j_call: TRBJ2-2; d_call: TRBD2; v_call: TRBV11-3; clone_size: few; cdr3_aa: CASVWGGNTGELFF; cdr3_nt: TGTGCCAGCGTGTGGGGGGGAAACACCGGGGAGCTGTTTTTT
j_call: TRBJ2-1; d_call: TRBD2; v_call: TRBV5-1; clone_size: .; cdr3_aa: CASMQLAGAYNEQFF; cdr3_nt: TGCGCCAGCATGCAACTAGCGGGAGCCTACAATGAGCAGTTCTTC
j_call: TRBJ2-7; d_call: .; v_call: TRBV7-6; clone_size: .; cdr3_aa: CASSLMDGSLYEQYF; cdr3_nt: TGTGCCAGCAGCTTAATGGACGGGAGCCTCTACGAGCAGTACTTC
j_call: TRBJ2-1; d_call: .; v_call: TRBV5-1; clone_size: .; cdr3_aa: CASSLKSESSYNEQFF; cdr3_nt: TGCGCCAGCAGCTTGAAATCGGAGAGCTCCTACAATGAGCAGTTCTTC
j_call: TRBJ1-2; d_call: TRBD1; v_call: TRBV7-3; clone_size: .; cdr3_aa: CASSPRSGTVYGYTF; cdr3_nt: TGTGCCAGCAGCCCTAGATCCGGGACAGTCTATGGCTACACCTTC
j_call: TRBJ2-1; d_call: TRBD2; v_call: TRBV12-5; clone_size: .; cdr3_aa: CASGISSGNEQFF; cdr3_nt: TGTGCTAGTGGTATCTCTAGCGGGAATGAGCAGTTCTTC
j_call: TRBJ2-2; d_call: .; v_call: TRBV18; clone_size: .; cdr3_aa: CASSPETWGAETGELFF; cdr3_nt: TGTGCCAGCTCACCCGAAACTTGGGGAGCGGAGACCGGGGAGCTGTTTTTT
j_call: TRBJ2-1; d_call: .; v_call: TRBV2; clone_size: .; cdr3_aa: CASSAGVWIDEQFF; cdr3_nt: TGTGCCAGCAGTGCAGGGGTCTGGATAGATGAGCAGTTCTTC
j_call: TRBJ2-7; d_call: .; v_call: TRBV7-2; clone_size: .; cdr3_aa: CASSLDLSYEQYF; cdr3_nt: TGTGCCAGCAGCTTAGATCTGTCCTACGAGCAGTACTTC
j_call: TRBJ1-5; d_call: .; v_call: TRBV6-6; clone_size: once; cdr3_aa: CASSGGAGNQPQHF; cdr3_nt: TGTGCCAGCAGTGGCGGGGCGGGCAATCAGCCCCAGCATTTT
j_call: TRBJ2-1; d_call: TRBD2; v_call: TRBV29-1; clone_size: .; cdr3_aa: CSVESGNTYNEQFF; cdr3_nt: TGCAGCGTTGAAAGCGGGAATACCTACAATGAGCAGTTCTTC